Following are 17 T cell receptor beta chains from one sample sequenced in a study of control samples from healthy donors and cancer patients. Sequenced by immunoSEQ multiplex PCR; TCRdb stores in-frame clones only, minus some. The sample has roughly 170,000 clones, 85% to 95% seen once. What was sequenced was blood. The receptor set was obtained from a woman aged 18-29 years in good health.

This chain uses TRBV12-3 or TRBV12-4 with TRBJ1-2, with unresolved D. CDR3 length: 12 amino acids. Trimming shortened V by 3 bases and J by 8 bases, and 10 bases separated the two germline ends. The CDR3 bases are TGTGCCAGCAGTTTCGGGTCATCCGGCTACACCTTC. It codes for CASSFGSSGYTF.

The V call is TRBV4-2, the J call TRBJ2-1; weak D call: TRBD1 (6 bases). Germline loops: CDR1 LGHNA, CDR2 YNFKEQ. CDR3 size: 16 residues. Trimming took off 1 base at V and 0 bases at J, with 10 bases between the two ends. The CDR3 protein is CASSQAQGSSYNEQFF. CDR3 sequence (DNA): TGTGCCAGCAGCCAAGCGCAGGGGTCCTCCTACAATGAGCAGTTCTTC.

The rearrangement uses TRBV15 and TRBJ1-1, with 9 bases matching TRBD1. Trimming removed 4 bases from V and 1 base from J; junction bases left unmatched: 4. The CDR3 contains 15 residues. Germline-derived CDR1 and CDR2 are LNHNV and YYDKDF (reference sequence). In DNA form, the CDR3 reads TGTGCCACCAGCATCGGGACAGGGACGAACACTGAAGCTTTCTTT. Encoded protein: CATSIGTGTNTEAFF.

The rearrangement uses TRBV19 and TRBJ2-3; the match to TRBD2 covers 8 bases. Trimming cost V 6 bases and J 0 bases; bases outside gene matches: 8. CDR1 and CDR2 from the germline V gene are LNHDA and SQIVND (reference sequence). This CDR3 is built from 16 residues. The CDR3 is CASSRRAGVSTDTQYF. The CDR3 nucleotides read TGTGCCAGTAGCAGGAGAGCGGGGGTCAGCACAGATACGCAGTATTTT.

This chain joins TRBV27 and TRBJ1-1; D remains ambiguous. Trimming took 6 bases from V and 4 from J, leaving 21 bases between them. This CDR3 region has 16 residues. Per germline, CDR1 MNHEY and CDR2 SMNVEV (reference sequence). Here the CDR3 reads CASRITTVSIGTEAFF. The CDR3 region has the DNA TGTGCCAGCAGGATTACGACCGTCTCGATTGGCACTGAAGCTTTCTTT.

V gene TRBV10-3 combines with J gene TRBJ1-2; D might be TRBD1 (5 bases). Trimming took off 3 bases at V and 5 bases at J, with 13 bases between the two ends. The CDR3 is made up of 14 amino acids. Germline loops: CDR1 ENHRY, CDR2 SYGVKD. CDR3: CAISDSGRTYGYTF. The CDR3 bases are TGTGCCATCAGTGACTCGGGACGCACATATGGCTACACCTTC.

The rearrangement uses TRBV7-9 and TRBJ2-2; D might be TRBD2 (5 bases). CDR3 length equals 19 residues. Germline V lookup: CDR1 SEHNR, CDR2 FQNEAQ (reference sequence). Trimming shortened V by 2 bases and J by 0 bases, and 19 bases separated the two germline ends. The CDR3 region has the DNA TGTGCCAGCAGCTTACGACGGCCATGGGGAGTTACGAACACCGGGGAGCTGTTTTTT. Translated: CASSLRRPWGVTNTGELFF. The full variable domain, its missing parts supplied by reference TRBV7-9 and TRBJ2-2, is DTGVSQNPRHKITKRGQNVTFRCDPISEHNRLYWYRQTLGQGPEFLTYFQNEAQLEKSRLLSDRFSAERPKGSFSTLEIQRTEQGDSAMYLCASSLRRPWGVTNTGELFFGEGSRLTVL.

The J gene is TRBJ1-3, the V gene TRBV3-1 (or the pseudogene TRBV3-2), with no clear D. Germline-derived CDR1 and CDR2 are LGHDT and YNNKEL (reference sequence). Trimming pared 4 bases from V and 1 base from J, leaving 8 bases between. The CDR3 covers 14 residues. The DNA of the CDR3 is TGTGCCAGCAGCCTAAGACAATCTGGAAACACCATATATTTT. Its translation: CASSLRQSGNTIYF.

The gene calls are TRBV5-1 and TRBJ2-5; no definite D call. The V gene's germline CDR1 is SGHRS and CDR2 YFSETQ. Between the trimmed V and J ends, which lost 4 bases and 4 bases, there was a span of 17 bases. This CDR3 is 15 amino acids long. This CDR3 reads CASSPLGALGETQYF. For the CDR3, the DNA is TGCGCCAGCAGCCCCCTCGGAGCCCTCGGAGAGACCCAGTACTTC.

The chain combines TRBV2 with TRBJ1-5; D unclear. Trimming removed 3 bases from V and 4 bases from J, with 13 bases in between. Germline V gene lookup returns CDR1 SNHLY and CDR2 FYNNEI. This CDR3 contains 15 residues. CDR3 in amino acids: CASSEFRIENQPQHF. The CDR3 region has the DNA TGTGCCAGCAGTGAGTTTAGGATAGAAAATCAGCCCCAGCATTTT.

The V gene is TRBV10-3, the J gene TRBJ2-5; 12 bases are shared with TRBD2. The CDR3 loop spans 17 amino acids. CDR1 and CDR2 (germline): ENHRY, SYGVKD. V lost 0 bases, J lost 2 bases, and 4 bases stayed unmatched. The CDR3 DNA sequence: TGTGCCATCAGTGAGTCTTTACTAGCGGGAGGACAAGAGACCCAGTACTTC. Translation: CAISESLLAGGQETQYF.

The chain joins TRBV4-1 to TRBJ2-7; a possible D gene is TRBD2 (6 bases). The germline V gene encodes CDR1 MGHRA and CDR2 YSYEKL. CDR3 length: 14 residues. The V gene lost 4 bases and the J gene lost 3 bases, with 13 bases spanning the gap. The CDR3 DNA is TGCGCCAGCAGCCGCGGGACGGTGAACTACGAGCAGTACTTC. Amino acid sequence: CASSRGTVNYEQYF.

The chain is built from TRBV7-9 and TRBJ2-5, with 13 bases aligning to TRBD2. This CDR3 contains 17 residues. J was trimmed by 5 bases and V by 3 bases; bases with no gene match: 9. The V gene's germline CDR1 is SEHNR and CDR2 FQNEAQ (reference sequence). This chain's CDR3 is CASSFSPTSGRAETQYF. CDR3 bases: TGTGCCAGCAGCTTCAGCCCCACTAGCGGGAGGGCGGAGACCCAGTACTTC.

V gene TRBV6-4 combines with J gene TRBJ2-1; 15 nucleotides agree with TRBD2. The CDR3 consists of 15 residues. With 8 bases clipped from V and 9 bases from J, the junction kept 8 bases outside the gene matches. The germline V gene has CDR1 MRHNA and CDR2 SNTAGT. CDR3 region: CASSSGTSGGSEQFF. The CDR3 bases are TGTGCCAGCTCTTCCGGGACTAGCGGGGGGAGTGAGCAGTTCTTC.

This chain links TRBV20-1 with TRBJ2-1, with a possible D match to TRBD1 (6 bases). This CDR3 has 14 residues. Trimming stripped 3 bases from V and 2 bases from J, with 11 bases between. Germline-derived CDR1 and CDR2 are DFQATT and SNEGSKA (reference sequence). The CDR3 spells CSASLRTAYNEQFF. The CDR3 nucleotides are TGCAGTGCTAGTTTAAGGACAGCCTACAATGAGCAGTTCTTC.

This clone was detected once. The gene calls are TRBV3-1 (or the pseudogene TRBV3-2) and TRBJ1-1; D unclear. The CDR3 is 11 residues long. Germline V gene sequence: CDR1 LGHDT, CDR2 YNNKEL (reference sequence). Trimming cost V 4 bases and J 11 bases, with 11 bases left between them. This CDR3 is CASSLTGRAFF. In nucleotides, the CDR3 is TGTGCCAGCAGCCTAACTGGGAGGGCTTTCTTT.

This chain joins TRBV27 and TRBJ1-1; tentatively, D is TRBD1 (6 bases). Germline CDR1 is MNHEY and CDR2 is SMNVEV (reference sequence). CDR3 length equals 15 residues. V dropped 5 bases and J dropped 0 bases, with 13 bases sitting between them. The CDR3 spells CASSHRAGMNTEAFF. The CDR3, as DNA: TGTGCCAGCAGTCACAGGGCGGGAATGAACACTGAAGCTTTCTTT.